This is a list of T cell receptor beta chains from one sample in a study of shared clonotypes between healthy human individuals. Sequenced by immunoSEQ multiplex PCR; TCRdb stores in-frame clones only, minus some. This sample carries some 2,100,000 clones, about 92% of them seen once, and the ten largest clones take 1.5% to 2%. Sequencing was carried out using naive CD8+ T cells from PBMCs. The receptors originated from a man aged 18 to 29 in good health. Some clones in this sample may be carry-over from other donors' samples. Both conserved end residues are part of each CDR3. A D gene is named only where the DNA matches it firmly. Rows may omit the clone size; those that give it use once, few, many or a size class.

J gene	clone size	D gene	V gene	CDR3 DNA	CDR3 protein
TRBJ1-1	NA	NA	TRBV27	TGTGCCAGCAGTTTACAAGGGTTCATGAACACTGAAGCTTTCTTT	CASSLQGFMNTEAFF
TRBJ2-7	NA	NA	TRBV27	TGTGCCAGCAGTTTGTCTCGCCGGGACGCCCGCTACGAGCAGTACTTC	CASSLSRRDARYEQYF
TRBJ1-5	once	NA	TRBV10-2	TGCGCCAGCAGTCTAGGGGGGTATAGCAATCAGCCCCAGCATTTT	CASSLGGYSNQPQHF
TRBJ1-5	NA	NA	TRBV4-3	TGCGCCAGCAGCCAAGACAGGACGGCCGTTAATCAGCCCCAGCATTTT	CASSQDRTAVNQPQHF
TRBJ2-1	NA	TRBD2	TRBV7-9	TGTGCCAGCAGCGCCCGGGACTACCCGTCCCAGAACAATGAGCAGTTCTTC	CASSARDYPSQNNEQFF
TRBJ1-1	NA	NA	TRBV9	TGTGCCAGCAGCGATTCAGGGTCGCGAACTGAAGCTTTCTTT	CASSDSGSRTEAFF
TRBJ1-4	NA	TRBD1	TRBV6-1	TGTGCCAGCAGGGAACAGGGGGGTGAAAAACTGTTTTTT	CASREQGGEKLFF
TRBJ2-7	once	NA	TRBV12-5	TGTGCTAGTGGTCGTGGGGGGAGAGGATACGAGCAGTACTTC	CASGRGGRGYEQYF
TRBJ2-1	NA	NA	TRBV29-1	TGCAGCGTTTCCAGGGGCCAGATCAATGAGCAGTTCTTC	CSVSRGQINEQFF
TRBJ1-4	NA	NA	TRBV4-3	TGCGCCAGCAGCCAAGGGACCTCTTCGGGGGAAAAACTGTTTTTT	CASSQGTSSGEKLFF
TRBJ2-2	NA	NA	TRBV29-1	TGCAGCGTTGTTTTCTACACCGGGGAGCTGTTTTTT	CSVVFYTGELFF
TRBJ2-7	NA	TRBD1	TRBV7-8	TGTGCCAGCAGCCCTGACAGGGGATTTACCTACGAGCAGTACTTC	CASSPDRGFTYEQYF
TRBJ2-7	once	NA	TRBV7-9	TGTGCCAGCAGCCCGGTCGGAGGGGGGCTCTCCTACGAGCAGTACTTC	CASSPVGGGLSYEQYF
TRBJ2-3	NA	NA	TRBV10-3	TGTGCCACCCGGGACCCACCCCTCGTCGGTACGCAGTATTTT	CATRDPPLVGTQYF
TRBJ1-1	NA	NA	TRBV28	TGTGCCAGCAGTTTCAGACGGACGTTTGACACTGAAGCTTTCTTT	CASSFRRTFDTEAFF
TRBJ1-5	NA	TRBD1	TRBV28	TGTGCCAGCAGTCGGGACAGGGGGAGAGATAGCAATCAGCCCCAGCATTTT	CASSRDRGRDSNQPQHF